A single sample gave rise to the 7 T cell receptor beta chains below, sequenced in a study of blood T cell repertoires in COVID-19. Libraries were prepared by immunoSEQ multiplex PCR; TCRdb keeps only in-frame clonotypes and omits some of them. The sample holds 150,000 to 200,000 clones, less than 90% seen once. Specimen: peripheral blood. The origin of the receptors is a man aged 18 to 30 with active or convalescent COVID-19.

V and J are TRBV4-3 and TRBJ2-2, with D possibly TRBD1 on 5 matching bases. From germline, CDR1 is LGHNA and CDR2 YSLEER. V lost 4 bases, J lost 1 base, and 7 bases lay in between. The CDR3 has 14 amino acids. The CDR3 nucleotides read TGCGCCAGCAGCCTACAGGAGAACACCGGGGAGCTGTTTTTT. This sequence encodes CASSLQENTGELFF.

This CDR3 is CASSTSPNYGYTF. The CDR3 nucleotides read TGCGCCAGCAGCACTTCCCCCAACTATGGCTACACCTTC. This chain connects TRBV5-1 to TRBJ1-2; D not resolved. Germline values: CDR1 SGHRS, CDR2 YFSETQ. CDR3 length equals 13 residues. The V end lost 4 bases, the J end lost 2 bases, and 9 bases lay between the germline ends.

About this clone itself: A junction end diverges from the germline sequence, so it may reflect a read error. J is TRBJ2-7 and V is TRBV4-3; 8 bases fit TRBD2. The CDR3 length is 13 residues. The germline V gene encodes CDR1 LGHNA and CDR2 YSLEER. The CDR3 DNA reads TGCGCCAGCAGCCTAACTAGCGGCTACGAGCAGCACTTC. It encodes CASSLTSGYEQHF.

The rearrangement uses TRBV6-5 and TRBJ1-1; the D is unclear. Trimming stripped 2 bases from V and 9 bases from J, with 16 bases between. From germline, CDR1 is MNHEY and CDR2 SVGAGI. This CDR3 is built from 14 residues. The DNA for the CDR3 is TGTGCCAGCAGTTACAGAAGAGAAAACCCGAAAGCTTTCTTT. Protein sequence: CASSYRRENPKAFF.

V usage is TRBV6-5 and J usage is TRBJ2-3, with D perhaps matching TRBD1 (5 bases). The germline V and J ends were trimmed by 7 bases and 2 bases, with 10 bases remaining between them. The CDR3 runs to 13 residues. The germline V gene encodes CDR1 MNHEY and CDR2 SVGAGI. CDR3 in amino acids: CASMLRDTDTQYF. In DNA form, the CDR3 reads TGTGCCAGCATGCTCAGGGACACAGATACGCAGTATTTT.

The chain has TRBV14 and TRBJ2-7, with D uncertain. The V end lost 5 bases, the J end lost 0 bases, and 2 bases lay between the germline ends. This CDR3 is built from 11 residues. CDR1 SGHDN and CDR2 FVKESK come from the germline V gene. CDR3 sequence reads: CASSYSYEQYF. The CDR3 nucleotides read TGTGCCAGCAGCTACTCCTACGAGCAGTACTTC.

The CDR3 bases are TGTGCCAGCAGCTATTTAACTTCCACAGATACGCAGTATTTT. Its protein is CASSYLTSTDTQYF. The chain combines TRBV2 with TRBJ2-3; unclear D gene. The V and J ends lost 6 bases and 2 bases respectively, with 12 bases between them. CDR1 and CDR2 from the germline V gene are SNHLY and FYNNEI. There are 14 residues in the CDR3.